This T cell receptor beta chain was sequenced for a study of blood T cell repertoires in COVID-19 (dated by TCRdb to about 2020). Regarding the research as a whole: Collaborator samples came from the United States, Italy and Spain and covered acute and convalescent phases of COVID-19. The material from the prospective study consisted of cDNA or gDNA derived from T cells, B-cell-depleted T cells, or PBMCs. Subjects who had been exposed to COVID-19, were actively infected with it, or had recovered from it provided the deeply sampled blood TCRbeta repertoires that made up the dataset. A freely available public database, intended as a resource for researchers studying the immune response to SARS-CoV-2, is where the repertoires were released. The samples were drawn from the first 160 participants of the ongoing ImmuneRACE study and from 1,200 or so subjects provided by 6 global collaborators. Sample metadata almost always included a de-identified subject ID, COVID-19 status, age in years and sex. Where available, HLA class I and class II types were obtained from metadata supplied by the sample provider rather than from assay-based typing. Results the study describes overall, beyond this receptor: The amount of clinical and demographic metadata varied by source and participant and was provided uncurated.

Details on this clone: Its specific antigen is unknown. No base-level quality is on record; no much larger clone is a single base apart.

TCRbeta CDR3 regions were amplified from genomic DNA by means of the immunoSEQ Assay, a bias-controlled multiplex PCR. Concerning the study's data processing: The number of nucleated cells in each sample was estimated from the amplification of reference gene primers within the assay. To quantify the absolute abundance of each unique TCRbeta CDR3 rearrangement, sequence reads were collapsed and filtered. For each sample, productive Simpson clonality was calculated as the square root of Simpson's diversity index over productive rearrangements. The table was pulled from immuneACCESS by TCRdb, which kept in-frame rearrangements only. Such tables lose some clones; where checked, under half of the loss comes from unresolved V genes, and the rest has no known cause. The V and J calls and the clone size are those of that table, but D and trimming were determined from the DNA. The sample yields about 150,000 clones; roughly 84% were counted once. The ten biggest clones cover roughly a tenth of the sample.

Collaborating institutions collected whole blood in K2EDTA tubes following their own protocols. For TCRbeta analysis, collaborators shipped samples in one of three forms: frozen whole blood, isolated PBMCs, or DNA extracted from either of those sample types. The source of this sequence is a woman older than 75 with active or convalescent COVID-19. The sample taken for sequencing was peripheral blood.

The DNA reads as follows: TGTGCCAGCAGCCCGGGACAGCGTAGCAATCAGCCCCAGCATTTT. This translates into CASSPGQRSNQPQHF. The sequence joins TRBV7-8 to TRBJ1-5, with 7 junctional bases fitting TRBD1. V is trimmed back by 5 bases and J by 0 bases, and the junction contains 4 bases that no gene match accounts for. There are 15 amino acids in the CDR3, from cysteine to phenylalanine inclusive. Only the CDR3 DNA is retained, 45 bases long and in frame from the first base. The germline V gene provides CDR1 SGHVS and CDR2 FQNEAQ. Here the CDR3 is joined to the reference TRBV7-8 and TRBJ1-5 genes, and the full variable domain is: GAGVSQSPRYKVAKRGQDVALRCDPISGHVSLFWYQQALGQGPEFLTYFQNEAQLDKSGLPSDRFFAERPEGSVSTLKIQRTQQEDSAVYLCASSPGQRSNQPQHFGDGTRLSIL.